This T cell receptor (beta chain) originates from a study of technical replicates of blood from several donors. Only in-frame clones appear in the TCRdb table, and some are missing; sequencing was by immunoSEQ multiplex PCR. The data contain 55,000 to 65,000 clones, 86% of them singletons. The TCR originated in a human donor in good health. Some clones in this sample may be carry-over from other donors' samples. The sequenced sample consisted of PBMCs.

The CDR3 nucleotides are TGTGCCAGCAGCCTGGGGGGGGCTTTAGATACGCAGTATTTT. Protein: CASSLGGALDTQYF. The V call is TRBV7-2, the J call TRBJ2-3, with D perhaps matching TRBD2 (7 bases). CDR3 length equals 14 residues. V was clipped by 5 bases and J by 5 bases, with 14 bases between them. Germline loops: CDR1 SGHTA, CDR2 FQGNSA.